This T cell receptor beta chain was profiled in a study of a mutant IDH1 vaccine in newly diagnosed glioma. CDR1 MNHEY and CDR2 SMNVEV come from the germline V gene (reference sequence). The CDR3 loop spans 16 amino acids. V lost 5 bases, J lost 0 bases, and 5 bases stayed unmatched. The sample's time point: week 47, end of study. In every dose of vaccine, 300 ug of mutant IDH1 20-mer peptide was given alongside topical imiquimod. Libraries were prepared by immunoSEQ multiplex PCR; TCRdb keeps only in-frame clonotypes and omits some of them. Here the sample spans around 26,000 clones, 82% being singletons. Comment on this clone: Antigen unknown.

V is TRBV27 and J is TRBJ1-4, with 8 bases identical to TRBD1. The sequences come from PBMCs, collected from a glioma patient whose treatment included an IDH1 peptide vaccine. This TCR derives from a man between 35 and 55 years old with glioma. Some clones in this sample may be carry-over from other donors' samples. CDR3 protein: CASSRKQGATNEKLFF. The CDR3 DNA is TGTGCCAGCAGTCGAAAACAGGGGGCAACTAATGAAAAACTGTTTTTT.